Reported below is one T cell receptor (beta chain). Clones were read by immunoSEQ multiplex PCR, and TCRdb kept only the in-frame ones, dropping some. The table shows approximately 330,000 clones, with about 93% occurring only once. Described time point: blood from clinic visit 5 months post-surgery; TSC patient then seizure free. The sequenced cases were selected for having the highest brain T cell transcript signatures. There are 12 residues in the CDR3. Germline CDR1 GTSNPN, CDR2 SVGIG (reference sequence). Trimming took off 3 bases at V and 6 bases at J, with 10 bases between the two ends. This sample stems from a study of brain T cells in children with intractable seizures.

Sample: peripheral blood, taken 4 to 6 months after surgery. This sequence joins TRBV30 and TRBJ2-3; possible D gene TRBD2, 5 bases. This sequence was found in a boy younger than two with tuberous sclerosis and intractable seizures. CDR3 region: CAWSGGSDTQYF. CDR3 coding DNA: TGTGCCTGGAGCGGAGGCAGCGATACGCAGTATTTT.